Listed below are T cell receptor beta chains from one sample, sequenced in a study of blood T cell repertoires in COVID-19. Generated by immunoSEQ multiplex PCR, the TCRdb table keeps only in-frame clones and is missing some. The table shows approximately 230,000 clones, with roughly 87% occurring only once. The sample was PBMCs or T cells enriched from blood (not recorded which). These receptors were taken from a woman aged 30 to 39 with acute COVID-19. Each CDR3 is given without its conserved first and last residue. Clone size is shown for a subset of rows, as once, few, many or a class of expanded clone.

>.|TRBJ2-1|TRBV16
ASITGTGGAPSYNEQF
>few|TRBJ1-1|TRBV18
ASSPNIGGSMNTEAF
>.|TRBJ1-1|TRBV28
ASSRDRGSTEAF
>few|TRBJ2-1|TRBV4-1
ASSPQGYNEQF
>.|TRBJ1-6|TRBV5-4
ASSPWAGDNSPLH
>.|TRBJ2-2|TRBV24-1
ATSDWTSGGAGELF
>.|TRBJ1-6|TRBV2
ASNARQGSNSPLH
>.|TRBJ1-2|TRBV10-3
AISESGRDYGYT
>.|TRBJ2-7|TRBV6-1
ASSVWVQGSSYEQY
>.|TRBJ2-3|TRBV7-3
ASSPTRDTQY